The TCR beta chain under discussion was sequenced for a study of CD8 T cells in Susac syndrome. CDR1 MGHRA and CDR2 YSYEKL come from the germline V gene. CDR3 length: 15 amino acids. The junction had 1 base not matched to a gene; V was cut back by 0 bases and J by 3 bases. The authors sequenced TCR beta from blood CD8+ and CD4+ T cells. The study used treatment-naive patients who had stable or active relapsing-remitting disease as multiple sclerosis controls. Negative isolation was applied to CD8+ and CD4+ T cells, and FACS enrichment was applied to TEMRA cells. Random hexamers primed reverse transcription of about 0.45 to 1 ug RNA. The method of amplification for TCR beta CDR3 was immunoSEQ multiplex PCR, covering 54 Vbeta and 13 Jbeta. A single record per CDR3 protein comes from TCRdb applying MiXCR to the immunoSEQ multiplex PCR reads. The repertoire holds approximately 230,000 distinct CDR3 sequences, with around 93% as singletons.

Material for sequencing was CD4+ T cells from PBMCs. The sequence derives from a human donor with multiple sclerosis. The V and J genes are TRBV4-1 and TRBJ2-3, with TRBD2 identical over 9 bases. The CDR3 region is CASSQEGLATDTQYF. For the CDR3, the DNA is TGCGCCAGCAGCCAAGAGGGACTAGCAACAGATACGCAGTATTTT.